This T cell receptor (beta chain) was retrieved from a study of response to subunit inactivated influenza vaccine. TCRdb re-called the RT-PCR reads through MiXCR, storing one row per CDR3 protein. The sample lists some 800,000 distinct CDR3 sequences, 21% occurring once. The CDR3 consists of 16 residues. Germline-derived CDR1 and CDR2 are DFQATT and SNEGSKA (reference sequence). J was trimmed by 3 bases and V by 6 bases; bases with no gene match: 10. Findings and caveats of the study: Every seasonal influenza vaccination brings in few new T cells, the authors suggested.

This clonotype turned up a few times. The antigen remains undetermined. This receptor was identified in a man aged 45 to 65 who received an inactivated influenza vaccine. The sample was PBMCs from blood, taken 5 to 6 days after vaccination. This chain joins TRBV20-1 and TRBJ2-2; the match to TRBD2 covers 10 bases. Here the CDR3 DNA reads TGCAGTGCCCTTAAGGGAGCGGGAGGGCACACCGGGGAGCTGTTTTTT. The encoded protein is CSALKGAGGHTGELFF.